These 9 T cell receptor beta chains share one sample of origin, sequenced in a study of blood T cells in healthy people across ages. Primers used in a second PCR of about 6 to 11 cycles were a sample-barcoded 5' primer and a J-beta primer mix. One entry per CDR3 protein results from TCRdb running MiXCR on the 5' RACE reads. The top ten hold approximately 18% of the sample, which has roughly 500,000 distinct CDR3 sequences, roughly 29% seen once. Sequences were obtained from blood. The source is a woman between 65 and 79 years old in good health.

CDR3 in amino acids: CASSQLAGSYNEQFF. The CDR3 region has the DNA TGTGCCAGCTCACAACTAGCGGGGTCCTACAATGAGCAGTTCTTC. The chain employs TRBV18 and TRBJ2-1; the match to TRBD2 covers 10 bases. This CDR3 is 15 amino acids long. V shed 4 bases and J 1 base; nucleotides not matched to a gene: 1. Looked up from germline, CDR1 is KGHSH and CDR2 is LQKENI.

This clonotype has a handful of counts. This chain uses TRBV11-2 with TRBJ2-1, with D unclear. This CDR3 region has 11 residues. Germline V gives CDR1 SGHAT, CDR2 FQNNGV. Trimming took off 5 bases at V and 9 bases at J, with 8 bases between the two ends. The CDR3 nucleotides are TGTGCCAGCAGCCGTACAAGTGAGCAGTTCTTC. It encodes CASSRTSEQFF.

This clonotype was detected a few times. The CDR3 DNA sequence: TGTGCCAGCAGTTTATCAAGGACTGGCCATGAGCAGTTCTTC. Encoded protein: CASSLSRTGHEQFF. The chain couples TRBV27 to TRBJ2-5, with D possibly matching TRBD2 (5 bases). The J call may be in error: the DNA end matches TRBJ2-1 better. This CDR3 has 14 amino acids. Germline V CDR1 and CDR2: MNHEY, SMNVEV (reference sequence).

The V and J genes are TRBV7-2 and TRBJ2-7; 9 positions agree with TRBD2. The CDR3 is 15 amino acids. The ends lost 1 base at V and 3 bases at J; junction bases unmatched: 4. In germline, CDR1 is SGHTA, CDR2 FQGNSA. CDR3 residues: CASSLGSGGYYEQYF. The CDR3 DNA reads as TGTGCCAGCAGCTTAGGAAGCGGGGGGTACTACGAGCAGTACTTC.

In this sample, this clonotype turned up a few times. The chain uses TRBV5-6 and TRBJ1-2; maybe TRBD1 (5 bases). Germline lookup yields CDR1 SGHDT and CDR2 YYEEEE. V shed 3 bases and J shed 8 bases, with 8 bases lying between them. The CDR3 is 11 amino acids. The CDR3 nucleotides are TGTGCCAGCAGCTCAGGGCCCGGCTACACCTTC. This codes for CASSSGPGYTF.

The chain couples TRBV7-6 to TRBJ2-7; 8 nucleotides line up with TRBD2. The CDR3 is 15 residues long. Germline values: CDR1 SGHVS, CDR2 FNYEAQ. V was clipped by 0 bases and J by 1 base; unmatched bases: 2. This CDR3 is CASSLASGVSYEQYF. In nucleotides, the CDR3 is TGTGCCAGCAGCTTAGCTAGCGGGGTATCCTACGAGCAGTACTTC.

In DNA form, the CDR3 reads TGTGCCAGCAGCTTAGAAAGGACTATCCACAATGAGCAGTTCTTC. Translating gives CASSLERTIHNEQFF. This chain connects TRBV7-9 to TRBJ2-1; the D gene is possibly TRBD2 (6 bases). CDR3 length equals 15 residues. V was cut by 1 base and J by 5 bases, with 12 bases left in between. In germline, CDR1 is SEHNR, CDR2 FQNEAQ (reference sequence).

The chain carries TRBV4-3 and TRBJ2-2; D possibly corresponds to TRBD2 (5 bases). CDR1 is LGHNA and CDR2 is YSLEER in the germline V gene. This CDR3 spans 18 amino acids. V was cut by 1 base and J by 1 base, with 16 bases left in between. The CDR3 is CASSQGLAPAGNTGELFF. CDR3 DNA: TGCGCCAGCAGCCAAGGTCTAGCCCCCGCAGGGAACACCGGGGAGCTGTTTTTT.

The gene calls are TRBV20-1 and TRBJ1-1; no definite D call. Germline values: CDR1 DFQATT, CDR2 SNEGSKA (reference sequence). V lost 3 bases, J lost 0 bases, and 11 bases lay in between. CDR3 size: 14 residues. The CDR3: CSASEFGMNTEAFF. The CDR3 coding sequence is TGCAGTGCTAGCGAGTTTGGGATGAACACTGAAGCTTTCTTT.